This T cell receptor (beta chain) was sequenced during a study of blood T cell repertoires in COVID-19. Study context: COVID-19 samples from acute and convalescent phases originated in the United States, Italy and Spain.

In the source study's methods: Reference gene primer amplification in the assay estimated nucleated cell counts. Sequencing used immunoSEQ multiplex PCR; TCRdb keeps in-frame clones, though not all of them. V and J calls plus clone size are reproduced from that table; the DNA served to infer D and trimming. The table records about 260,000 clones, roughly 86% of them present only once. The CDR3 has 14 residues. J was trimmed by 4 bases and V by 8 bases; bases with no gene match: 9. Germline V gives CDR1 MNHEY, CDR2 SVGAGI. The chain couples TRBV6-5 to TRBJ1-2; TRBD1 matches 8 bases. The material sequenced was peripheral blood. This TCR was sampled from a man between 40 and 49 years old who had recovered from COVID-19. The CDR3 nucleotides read TGTGCCAGCCGCCGGGACAGGCGCCCCTATGGCTACACCTTC. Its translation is CASRRDRRPYGYTF.